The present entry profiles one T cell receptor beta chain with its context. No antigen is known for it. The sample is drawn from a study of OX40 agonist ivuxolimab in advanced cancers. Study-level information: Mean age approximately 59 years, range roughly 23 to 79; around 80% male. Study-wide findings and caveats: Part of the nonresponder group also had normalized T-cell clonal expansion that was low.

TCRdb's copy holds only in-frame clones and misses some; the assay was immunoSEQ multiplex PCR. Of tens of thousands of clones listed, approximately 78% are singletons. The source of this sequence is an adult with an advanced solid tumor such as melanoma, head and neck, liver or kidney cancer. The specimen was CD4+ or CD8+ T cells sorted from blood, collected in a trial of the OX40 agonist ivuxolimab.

CDR3 nucleotides: TGTGCCAGCAGGGGACGGACGGCTTACAATCAGCCCCAGCATTTT. Amino acids: CASRGRTAYNQPQHF. V and J are TRBV6-6 and TRBJ1-5; tentatively, D is TRBD1 (5 bases). V shed 6 bases and J shed 3 bases, with 15 bases lying between them. The germline gives CDR1 MNHNY, CDR2 SVGAGI (reference sequence). The CDR3 is 15 residues long.